Listed below are T cell receptor beta chains from one sample, sequenced in a study of cytomegalovirus exposure and HLA in healthy donors. The protocol was immunoSEQ multiplex PCR, while the TCRdb copy is restricted to in-frame clones and leaves out a portion. Here the sample spans approximately 71,000 clones, about 78% being singletons. The specimen was PBMCs. The origin of the receptors is a middle-aged woman in good health and CMV-seropositive. CDR3s include the opening cysteine and the closing phenylalanine or tryptophan. D genes are given only for firm matches. Expanded clones get a size class; other rows say once, few or many, or leave the size out.

clone size: -
D gene: TRBD1
V gene: TRBV7-9
J gene: TRBJ2-7
CDR3 DNA: TGTGCCAGCAGCTGGGGACAGGGAGGCGAGCAGTACTTC
CDR3 protein: CASSWGQGGEQYF

clone size: -
D gene: -
V gene: TRBV19
J gene: TRBJ1-2
CDR3 DNA: TGTGCCAGTACCAAACTCGACGGGGGAGGGGACTATGGCTACACCTTC
CDR3 protein: CASTKLDGGGDYGYTF

clone size: once
D gene: -
V gene: TRBV19
J gene: TRBJ1-2
CDR3 DNA: TGTGCCAGTACCCCGGCGCGGCGGAAGGAAGGTGGCTACACCTTC
CDR3 protein: CASTPARRKEGGYTF

clone size: -
D gene: TRBD1
V gene: TRBV30
J gene: TRBJ2-7
CDR3 DNA: TGTGCCTGGAGCAAGAGACAGGGTGTCCCCTACGAGCAGTACTTC
CDR3 protein: CAWSKRQGVPYEQYF

clone size: once
D gene: -
V gene: TRBV5-1
J gene: TRBJ2-1
CDR3 DNA: TGCGCCAGCAGCTTGGCCGGTGATAGCGGATACAATGAGCAGTTCTTC
CDR3 protein: CASSLAGDSGYNEQFF

clone size: -
D gene: -
V gene: TRBV19
J gene: TRBJ1-5
CDR3 DNA: TGTGCCAGTAGTATAGTTCGGGAGAGGAGCTATCAGCCCCAGCATTTT
CDR3 protein: CASSIVRERSYQPQHF

clone size: once
D gene: -
V gene: TRBV6-1
J gene: TRBJ2-7
CDR3 DNA: TGTGCCAGCACACCAAGTGGACAGATACACGAGCAGTACTTC
CDR3 protein: CASTPSGQIHEQYF

clone size: -
D gene: -
V gene: TRBV6-4
J gene: TRBJ1-2
CDR3 DNA: TGTGCCAGCAGTGACGACAATGCCAGCGGGATGACCTTC
CDR3 protein: CASSDDNASGMTF

clone size: -
D gene: TRBD1
V gene: TRBV27
J gene: TRBJ1-2
CDR3 DNA: TGTGCCAGCTCGGACAGGGCCCCTATTAGAAACTATGGCTACACCTTC
CDR3 protein: CASSDRAPIRNYGYTF

clone size: few
D gene: TRBD2
V gene: TRBV19
J gene: TRBJ2-3
CDR3 DNA: TGTGCCAGTAGTATAGGGCTAGCGGACACTAGCACAGATACGCAGTATTTT
CDR3 protein: CASSIGLADTSTDTQYF

clone size: -
D gene: -
V gene: TRBV7-2
J gene: TRBJ1-1
CDR3 DNA: TGTGCCAGCAGCTCCCAGATGGACACTGAAGCTTTCTTT
CDR3 protein: CASSSQMDTEAFF

clone size: -
D gene: TRBD1
V gene: TRBV5-1
J gene: TRBJ1-1
CDR3 DNA: TGCGCCAGCGAGACAGGGCAGAACACTGAAGCTTTCTTT
CDR3 protein: CASETGQNTEAFF

clone size: -
D gene: -
V gene: TRBV6-5
J gene: TRBJ2-7
CDR3 DNA: TGTGCCAGCAGTTACAGTTTGATCGGGGGGCTTTACGAGCAGTACTTC
CDR3 protein: CASSYSLIGGLYEQYF

clone size: -
D gene: -
V gene: TRBV5-1
J gene: TRBJ2-1
CDR3 DNA: TGCGCCAGCAACTGGGCCGGGACACGGTACAATGAGCAGTTCTTC
CDR3 protein: CASNWAGTRYNEQFF

clone size: -
D gene: -
V gene: TRBV6-5
J gene: TRBJ1-1
CDR3 DNA: TGTGCCAGCAGTTACCCGGGGGGAAACACTGAAGCTTTCTTT
CDR3 protein: CASSYPGGNTEAFF

clone size: -
D gene: TRBD2
V gene: TRBV28
J gene: TRBJ2-7
CDR3 DNA: TGTGCCAGCAGTTCGACTAGCGGCTCCTACGAGCAGTACTTC
CDR3 protein: CASSSTSGSYEQYF

clone size: -
D gene: TRBD2
V gene: TRBV6-6
J gene: TRBJ2-5
CDR3 DNA: TGTGCCAGCAGCCTACTAGCGGCCCAAGAGACCCAGTACTTC
CDR3 protein: CASSLLAAQETQYF

clone size: -
D gene: TRBD1
V gene: TRBV18
J gene: TRBJ1-2
CDR3 DNA: TGTGCCAGCTCACCACGCGGACAGGATGGCTACACCTTC
CDR3 protein: CASSPRGQDGYTF

clone size: -
D gene: -
V gene: TRBV11-2
J gene: TRBJ2-7
CDR3 DNA: TGTGCCAGCAGCAAGACTCGCTACGAGCAGTACTTC
CDR3 protein: CASSKTRYEQYF

clone size: -
D gene: -
V gene: TRBV30
J gene: TRBJ1-6
CDR3 DNA: TGTGCCTGGAGTGTACGGGCAGGGGATTCACCCCTCCACTTT
CDR3 protein: CAWSVRAGDSPLHF

clone size: -
D gene: -
V gene: TRBV19
J gene: TRBJ1-2
CDR3 DNA: TGTGCCAGTAGTCCGGGAGATGGGAACTATGGCTACACCTTC
CDR3 protein: CASSPGDGNYGYTF

clone size: -
D gene: -
V gene: TRBV7-6
J gene: TRBJ2-2
CDR3 DNA: TGTGCCAGCAGCTTATCTATTGGTAGCCACACCGGGGAGCTGTTTTTT
CDR3 protein: CASSLSIGSHTGELFF

clone size: -
D gene: -
V gene: TRBV10-3
J gene: TRBJ2-2
CDR3 DNA: TGTGCCATCAGAGAGCAGGGGAACACCGGGGAGCTGTTTTTT
CDR3 protein: CAIREQGNTGELFF

clone size: -
D gene: -
V gene: TRBV13
J gene: TRBJ2-1
CDR3 DNA: TGTGCCAGCAGCCTCCAGGTAGCGGACTACAATGAGCAGTTCTTC
CDR3 protein: CASSLQVADYNEQFF

clone size: -
D gene: TRBD2
V gene: TRBV6-6
J gene: TRBJ2-3
CDR3 DNA: TGTGCCAGCAGGGGACTAGCGGGGGTAGATACGCAGTATTTT
CDR3 protein: CASRGLAGVDTQYF

clone size: -
D gene: -
V gene: TRBV2
J gene: TRBJ2-7
CDR3 DNA: TGTGCCAGCAGTCGTTTACAGGGAGGGCCCTACGAGCAGTACTTC
CDR3 protein: CASSRLQGGPYEQYF

clone size: -
D gene: -
V gene: TRBV11-3
J gene: TRBJ1-1
CDR3 DNA: TGTGCCAGCAGCTTAAGCCTGAACACTGAAGCTTTCTTT
CDR3 protein: CASSLSLNTEAFF

clone size: -
D gene: -
V gene: TRBV5-6
J gene: TRBJ1-4
CDR3 DNA: TGTGCCAGCAGCTTGCCTTGGCAGGGTAGTGAAAAACTGTTTTTT
CDR3 protein: CASSLPWQGSEKLFF

clone size: -
D gene: -
V gene: TRBV25-1
J gene: TRBJ1-5
CDR3 DNA: TGTGCCAGCAGTGAATCGGGAGGAGTCAATCAGCCCCAGCATTTT
CDR3 protein: CASSESGGVNQPQHF

clone size: -
D gene: TRBD1
V gene: TRBV11-2
J gene: TRBJ1-2
CDR3 DNA: TGTGCCAGCAGCTTAGCGGGACAGGGCTCAAACTATGGCTACACCTTC
CDR3 protein: CASSLAGQGSNYGYTF

clone size: -
D gene: -
V gene: TRBV18
J gene: TRBJ2-1
CDR3 DNA: TGTGCCAGCTCACCACGGGCGGGGCCTCTGACGAATGAGCAGTTCTTC
CDR3 protein: CASSPRAGPLTNEQFF

clone size: -
D gene: TRBD1
V gene: TRBV6-5
J gene: TRBJ2-7
CDR3 DNA: TGTGCCAGCAGTCCGGGACAGGGTCGGCAGTACTTC
CDR3 protein: CASSPGQGRQYF

clone size: -
D gene: -
V gene: TRBV15
J gene: TRBJ2-2
CDR3 DNA: TGTGCCACCAGATCGGGGATCACCGGGGAGCTGTTTTTT
CDR3 protein: CATRSGITGELFF

clone size: -
D gene: TRBD1
V gene: TRBV7-8
J gene: TRBJ1-1
CDR3 DNA: TGTGCCAGCAGATCTACTACAGGGGGTACTGAAGCTTTCTTT
CDR3 protein: CASRSTTGGTEAFF

clone size: few
D gene: -
V gene: TRBV6-1
J gene: TRBJ2-4
CDR3 DNA: TGTGCCAGCAGTGAAGCGCTTGGCGGGGAGAACATTCAGTACTTC
CDR3 protein: CASSEALGGENIQYF

clone size: -
D gene: TRBD1
V gene: TRBV5-1
J gene: TRBJ2-5
CDR3 DNA: TGCGCCAGCAGTTATGGACAGGGGGTGGGGGAGACCCAGTACTTC
CDR3 protein: CASSYGQGVGETQYF

clone size: -
D gene: TRBD1
V gene: TRBV11-2
J gene: TRBJ1-6
CDR3 DNA: TGTGCCAGCACCCTAAGGACAGGACTTTATAATTCACCCCTCCACTTT
CDR3 protein: CASTLRTGLYNSPLHF

clone size: once
D gene: -
V gene: TRBV5-1
J gene: TRBJ2-7
CDR3 DNA: TGCGCCAGCAGCGAAGCAGGGGTTTCCTACGAGCAGTACTTC
CDR3 protein: CASSEAGVSYEQYF

clone size: -
D gene: TRBD2
V gene: TRBV2
J gene: TRBJ2-2
CDR3 DNA: TGTGCCAGCAGCCCAGATAGCGGGGGGGCAGGGTCCGGGGAGCTGTTTTTT
CDR3 protein: CASSPDSGGAGSGELFF